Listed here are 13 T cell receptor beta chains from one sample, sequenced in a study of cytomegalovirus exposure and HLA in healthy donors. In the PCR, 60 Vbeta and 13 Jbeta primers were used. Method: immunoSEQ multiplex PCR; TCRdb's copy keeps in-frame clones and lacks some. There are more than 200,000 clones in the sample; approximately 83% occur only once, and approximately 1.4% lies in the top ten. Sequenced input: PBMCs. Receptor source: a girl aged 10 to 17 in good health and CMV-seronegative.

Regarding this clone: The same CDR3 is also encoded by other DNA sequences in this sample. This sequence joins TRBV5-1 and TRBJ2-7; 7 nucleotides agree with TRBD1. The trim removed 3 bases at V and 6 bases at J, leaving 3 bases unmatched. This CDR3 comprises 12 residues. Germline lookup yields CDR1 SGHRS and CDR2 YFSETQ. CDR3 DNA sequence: TGCGCCAGCAGCTCAGACAGGGTCGAGCAGTACTTC. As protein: CASSSDRVEQYF.

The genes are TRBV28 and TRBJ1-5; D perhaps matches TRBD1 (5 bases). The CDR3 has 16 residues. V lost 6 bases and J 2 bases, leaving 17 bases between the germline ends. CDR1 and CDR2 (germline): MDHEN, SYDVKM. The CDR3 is CASSRPGAGGNQPQHF. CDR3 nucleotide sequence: TGTGCCAGCAGCCGTCCGGGAGCGGGGGGCAATCAGCCCCAGCATTTT.

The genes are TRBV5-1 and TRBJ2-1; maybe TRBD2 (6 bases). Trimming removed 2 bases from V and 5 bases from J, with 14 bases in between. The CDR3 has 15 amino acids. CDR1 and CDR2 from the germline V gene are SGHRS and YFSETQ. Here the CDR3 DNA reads TGCGCCAGCAGCTTTTATGTAGCGGAGAACAATGAGCAGTTCTTC. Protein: CASSFYVAENNEQFF.

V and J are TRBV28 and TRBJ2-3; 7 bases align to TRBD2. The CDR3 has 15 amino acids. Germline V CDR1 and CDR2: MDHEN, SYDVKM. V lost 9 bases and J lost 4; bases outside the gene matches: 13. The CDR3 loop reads CASTKGGGEADTQYF. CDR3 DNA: TGTGCCAGTACAAAGGGTGGGGGGGAAGCAGATACGCAGTATTTT.

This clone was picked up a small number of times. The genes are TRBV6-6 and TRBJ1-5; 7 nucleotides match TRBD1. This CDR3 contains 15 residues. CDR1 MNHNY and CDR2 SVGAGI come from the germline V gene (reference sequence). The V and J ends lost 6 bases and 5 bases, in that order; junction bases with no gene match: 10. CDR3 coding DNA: TGTGCCAGCAGGCCCCCCGGGACAGAGCATCAGCCCCAGCATTTT. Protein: CASRPPGTEHQPQHF.

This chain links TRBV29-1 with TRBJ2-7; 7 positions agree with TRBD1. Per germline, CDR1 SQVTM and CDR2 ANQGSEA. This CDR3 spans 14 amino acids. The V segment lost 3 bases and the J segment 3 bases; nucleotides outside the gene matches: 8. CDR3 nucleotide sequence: TGCAGCGTTGAGTCACAGGGGCAAGTCTACGAGCAGTACTTC. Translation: CSVESQGQVYEQYF.

As DNA, the CDR3 is TGCGCCAGCAGCTTGGGACAGGCCCAAGAGACCCAGTACTTC. Protein product: CASSLGQAQETQYF. The chain carries TRBV5-1 and TRBJ2-5; D might be TRBD1 (6 bases). Germline V gene lookup returns CDR1 SGHRS and CDR2 YFSETQ. The CDR3 sequence is 14 residues long. V shed 0 bases and J shed 1 base, with 7 bases lying between them. Complete variable domain (other parts from reference TRBV5-1 and TRBJ2-5): KAGVTQTPRYLIKTRGQQVTLSCSPISGHRSVSWYQQTPGQGLQFLFEYFSETQRNKGNFPGRFSGRQFSNSRSEMNVSTLELGDSALYLCASSLGQAQETQYFGPGTRLLVL.

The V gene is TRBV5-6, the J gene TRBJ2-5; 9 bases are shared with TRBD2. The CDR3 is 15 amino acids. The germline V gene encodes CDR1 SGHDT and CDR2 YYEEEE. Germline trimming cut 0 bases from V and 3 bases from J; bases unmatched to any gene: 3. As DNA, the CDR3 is TGTGCCAGCAGCTTGGAGACTAGCGGAGAAGAGACCCAGTACTTC. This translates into CASSLETSGEETQYF.

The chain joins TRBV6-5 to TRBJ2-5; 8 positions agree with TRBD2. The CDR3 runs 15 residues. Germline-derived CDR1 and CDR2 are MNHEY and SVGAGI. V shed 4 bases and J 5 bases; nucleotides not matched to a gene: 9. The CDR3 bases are TGTGCCAGCAGTTTCAACGGGGGGGCCAGGGAGACCCAGTACTTC. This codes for CASSFNGGARETQYF.

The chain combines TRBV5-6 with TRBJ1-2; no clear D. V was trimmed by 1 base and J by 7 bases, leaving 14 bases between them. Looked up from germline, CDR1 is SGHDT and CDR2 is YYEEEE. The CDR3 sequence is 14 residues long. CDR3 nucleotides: TGTGCCAGCAGCTTGAGTGGGCAAACGAGTGGCTACACCTTC. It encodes CASSLSGQTSGYTF.

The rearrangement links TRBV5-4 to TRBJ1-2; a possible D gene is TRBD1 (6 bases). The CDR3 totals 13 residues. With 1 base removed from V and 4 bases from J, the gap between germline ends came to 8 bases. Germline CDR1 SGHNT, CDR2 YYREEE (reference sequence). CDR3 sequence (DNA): TGTGCCAGCAGCTTGACAGGGAGCTATGGCTACACCTTC. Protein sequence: CASSLTGSYGYTF.

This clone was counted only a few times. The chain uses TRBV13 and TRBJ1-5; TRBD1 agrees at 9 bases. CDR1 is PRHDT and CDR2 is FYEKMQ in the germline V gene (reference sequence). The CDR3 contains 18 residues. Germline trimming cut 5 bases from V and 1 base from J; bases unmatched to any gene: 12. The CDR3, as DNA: TGTGCCAGCAGCCTATCGGACAGGGGAACACCGAGCAATCAGCCCCAGCATTTT. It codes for CASSLSDRGTPSNQPQHF.

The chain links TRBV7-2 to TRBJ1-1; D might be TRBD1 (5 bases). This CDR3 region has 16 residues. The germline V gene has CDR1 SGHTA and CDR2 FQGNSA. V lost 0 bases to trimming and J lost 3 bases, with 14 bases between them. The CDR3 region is CASSLAILGGDTEAFF. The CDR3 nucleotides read TGTGCCAGCAGCTTAGCGATTTTAGGAGGGGACACTGAAGCTTTCTTT.